The clone carrying this TCR beta chain showed up just once. Its antigen is still unknown. This entry comes from a study of OX40 agonist ivuxolimab in advanced cancers. Study details: Eligibility rules accepted prior anti-PD-1, anti-PD-L1 or anti-CTLA-4 therapy, and around 43% had some. Study-wide findings and caveats: Normalized T-cell clonal expansion was also low in a subset of nonresponders. Within 6 weeks, CD4+ and CD8+ blood T cells expanded clonally at 0.1 to 3.0 mg/kg.

CDR1 and CDR2 from the germline V gene are MNHEY and SMNVEV (reference sequence). The length of the CDR3 is 13 residues. With 3 bases removed from V and 4 bases from J, the gap between germline ends came to 7 bases. TCRdb keeps only in-frame clones here, not all; method: immunoSEQ multiplex PCR. The table has 95,000 to 150,000 clones, 80% to 95% seen once; the top ten hold more than 0.7%. The specimen was CD4+ or CD8+ T cells sorted from blood, collected in a trial of the OX40 agonist ivuxolimab. The receptor's source is an adult with an advanced solid tumor such as melanoma, head and neck, liver or kidney cancer. V usage is TRBV27 and J usage is TRBJ2-1; D unresolved. The CDR3 nucleotides read TGTGCCAGCAGTTTGGCAGTGTACAATGAGCAGTTCTTC. It yields the protein CASSLAVYNEQFF.